Below are 5 T cell receptor beta chains sequenced from a single sample in a study of low-dose radiotherapy and immunotherapy resistance in tumors. This sample's time point: after trial treatment. The treatment was: LDRT plus nivolumab, ipilimumab, low-dose cyclophosphamide and aspirin (RACIN trial). Both TCRalpha and TCRbeta chains were reverse transcribed with V-gene-specific primers. The authors amplified TCRs for approximately 18 PCR cycles with a constant-region primer and a V-primer adapter. Using its own MiXCR run on the reads, TCRdb lists one record per CDR3 protein. The table records roughly 100,000 distinct CDR3 sequences, roughly 19% of them present only once. This specimen consisted of PBMCs, obtained after low-dose radiotherapy plus immunotherapy. Source of these receptors: a female donor with ovarian cancer.

This clonotype was observed many times. The chain recombines TRBV20-1 with TRBJ2-1; 8 bases align to TRBD2. V was clipped by 0 bases and J by 4 bases; unmatched bases: 5. The CDR3 sequence is 15 residues long. Germline values: CDR1 DFQATT, CDR2 SNEGSKA (reference sequence). The chain's CDR3 is CSAREVAGQYNEQFF. In nucleotides, the CDR3 is TGCAGTGCTAGAGAGGTAGCGGGGCAATACAATGAGCAGTTCTTC.

This clonotype was picked up many times. V is TRBV29-1 and J is TRBJ2-5, with D perhaps TRBD2 (5 bases). The CDR3 contains 12 residues. CDR1 is SQVTM and CDR2 is ANQGSEA in the germline V gene. V lost 4 bases to trimming and J lost 2 bases, with 8 bases between them. CDR3 bases: TGCAGCGTTGGGAGCGGTCAAGAGACCCAGTACTTC. It yields the protein CSVGSGQETQYF.

Remarks on this clonotype: Since a far larger clone is one base different, this is likely a read error. V and J are TRBV6-5 and TRBJ2-5; D gene unclear. Germline CDR1 and CDR2: MNHEY and SVGAGI. This CDR3 is 15 amino acids long. V lost 2 bases to trimming and J lost 0 bases, with 10 bases between them. The CDR3 DNA reads TGTGCCAGCAGTTACGACGTGAGGTACCAAGAGACCCAGTACTTC. It yields the protein CASSYDVRYQETQYF.

This clonotype has a count of ten or more. The chain has TRBV27 and TRBJ2-5, with 7 bases matching TRBD2. This CDR3 is built from 15 residues. Unmatched junction bases numbered 10, after V lost 4 bases and J lost 5 bases. CDR1 is MNHEY, CDR2 SMNVEV, per germline (reference sequence). The CDR3 reads CASSSPSLGGETQYF. CDR3 sequence (DNA): TGTGCCAGCAGTTCCCCCTCCCTGGGGGGGGAGACCCAGTACTTC.

In this sample, this clonotype turned up many times. V gene TRBV10-3 combines with J gene TRBJ1-5; 10 bases match TRBD1. The CDR3 is 14 residues long. The V and J ends lost 9 bases and 1 base, in that order; junction bases with no gene match: 3. CDR1 and CDR2 (germline): ENHRY, SYGVKD. The CDR3 spells CAIRGQGSNQPQHF. The CDR3 nucleotides are TGTGCCATAAGGGGACAGGGGAGCAATCAGCCCCAGCATTTT.